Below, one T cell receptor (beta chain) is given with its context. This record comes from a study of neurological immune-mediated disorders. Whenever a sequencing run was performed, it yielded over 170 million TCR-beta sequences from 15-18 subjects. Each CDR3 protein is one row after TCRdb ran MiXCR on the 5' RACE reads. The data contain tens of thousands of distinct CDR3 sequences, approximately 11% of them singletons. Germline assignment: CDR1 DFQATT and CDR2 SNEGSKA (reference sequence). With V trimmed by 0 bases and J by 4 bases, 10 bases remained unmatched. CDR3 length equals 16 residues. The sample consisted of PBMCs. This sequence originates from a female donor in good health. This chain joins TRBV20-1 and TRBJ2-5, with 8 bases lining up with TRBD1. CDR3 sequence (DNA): TGCAGTGCTAGAGACCCCCAGGGGGCGCGGGGAGAGACCCAGTACTTC. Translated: CSARDPQGARGETQYF.